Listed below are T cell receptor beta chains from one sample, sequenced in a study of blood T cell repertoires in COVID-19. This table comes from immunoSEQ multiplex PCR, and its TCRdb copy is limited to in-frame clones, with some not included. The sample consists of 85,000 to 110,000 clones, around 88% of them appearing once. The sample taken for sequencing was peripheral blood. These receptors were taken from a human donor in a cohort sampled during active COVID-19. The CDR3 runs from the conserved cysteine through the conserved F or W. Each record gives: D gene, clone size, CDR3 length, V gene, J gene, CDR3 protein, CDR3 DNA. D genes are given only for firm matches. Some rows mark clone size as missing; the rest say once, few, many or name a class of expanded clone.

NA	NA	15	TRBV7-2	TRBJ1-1	CASSQLGGANTEAFF	TGTGCCAGCAGCCAGCTAGGAGGGGCGAACACTGAAGCTTTCTTT
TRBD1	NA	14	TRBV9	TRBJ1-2	CASSVGGQGNGYTF	TGTGCCAGCAGCGTAGGGGGACAGGGGAACGGCTACACCTTC
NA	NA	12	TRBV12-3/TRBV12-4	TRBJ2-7	CASRSGLYEQYF	TGTGCCAGCAGAAGCGGACTCTACGAGCAGTACTTC
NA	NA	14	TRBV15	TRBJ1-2	CATSPPAGKYGYTF	TGTGCCACCAGCCCCCCGGCAGGGAAGTATGGCTACACCTTC
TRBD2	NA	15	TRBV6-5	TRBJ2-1	CASRGLAGVYNEQFF	TGTGCCAGCAGGGGACTAGCGGGAGTGTACAATGAGCAGTTCTTC
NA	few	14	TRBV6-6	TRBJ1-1	CASSYPREDTEAFF	TGTGCCAGCAGTTACCCCCGTGAGGACACTGAAGCTTTCTTT
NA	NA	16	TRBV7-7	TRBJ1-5	CASSHRLRSPNQPQHF	TGTGCCAGCAGCCACCGATTACGGTCTCCCAATCAGCCCCAGCATTTT
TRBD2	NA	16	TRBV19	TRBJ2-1	CASTPWSGGAHNEQFF	TGTGCCAGTACCCCCTGGAGCGGGGGGGCCCACAATGAGCAGTTCTTC
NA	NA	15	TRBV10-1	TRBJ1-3	CASSEGRGAGNTIYF	TGCGCCAGCAGTGAAGGGAGGGGAGCTGGAAACACCATATATTTT
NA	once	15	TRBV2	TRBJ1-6	CASSEVVGRDSPLHF	TGTGCCAGCAGTGAAGTGGTCGGCAGGGATTCACCCCTCCACTTT
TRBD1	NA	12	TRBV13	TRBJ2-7	CASRRQGYEQYF	TGTGCCAGCCGACGACAGGGTTACGAGCAGTACTTC
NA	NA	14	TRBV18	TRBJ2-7	CASSPPSSPYEQYF	TGTGCCAGCTCACCACCGTCGAGTCCCTACGAGCAGTACTTC
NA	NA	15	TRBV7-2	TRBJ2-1	CASSSSGLSYNEQFF	TGTGCCAGCAGCTCATCAGGGTTGTCCTACAATGAGCAGTTCTTC
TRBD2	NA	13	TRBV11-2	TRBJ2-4	CASSRLGGGSQYF	TGTGCCAGCAGCCGCCTCGGGGGAGGGAGTCAGTACTTC
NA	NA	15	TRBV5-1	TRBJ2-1	CASSFRDLGGNEQFF	TGCGCCAGCAGCTTCCGGGACTTGGGAGGCAATGAGCAGTTCTTC
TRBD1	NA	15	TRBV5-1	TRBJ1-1	CASSPPGQKDTEAFF	TGCGCCAGCAGCCCACCGGGACAGAAAGACACTGAAGCTTTCTTT
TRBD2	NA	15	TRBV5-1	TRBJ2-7	CASSLGLAGTYEQYF	TGCGCCAGCAGCCTCGGACTAGCGGGGACCTACGAGCAGTACTTC
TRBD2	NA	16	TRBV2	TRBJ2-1	CASSGEVAGSNNEQFF	TGTGCCAGCAGTGGGGAGGTAGCGGGGAGTAACAATGAGCAGTTCTTC
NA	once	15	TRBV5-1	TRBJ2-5	CASSPPESVQETQYF	TGCGCCAGCAGCCCTCCGGAGTCGGTCCAAGAGACCCAGTACTTC
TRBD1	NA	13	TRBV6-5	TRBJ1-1	CASTVGQGARAFF	TGTGCCAGCACCGTGGGACAGGGGGCGCGAGCTTTCTTT
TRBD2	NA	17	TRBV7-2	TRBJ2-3	CASSSPPGGRATDTQYF	TGTGCCAGCAGTTCTCCACCGGGCGGGAGGGCCACAGATACGCAGTATTTT
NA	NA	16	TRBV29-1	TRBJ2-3	CSVTPRGFSGTDTQYF	TGCAGCGTCACACCCCGCGGGTTTTCCGGCACAGATACGCAGTATTTT
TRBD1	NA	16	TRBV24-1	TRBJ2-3	CATSDRTGGGTDTQYF	TGTGCCACCAGTGACCGGACAGGGGGCGGCACAGATACGCAGTATTTT
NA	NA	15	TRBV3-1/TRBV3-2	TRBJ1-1	CASSLTGTQNTEAFF	TGTGCCAGCAGCCTGACCGGGACACAGAACACTGAAGCTTTCTTT
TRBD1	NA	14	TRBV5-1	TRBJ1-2	CASSSTGDNYGYTF	TGCGCCAGCAGCTCGACAGGGGATAACTATGGCTACACCTTC
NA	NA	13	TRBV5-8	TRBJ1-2	CASSPDRNYGYTF	TGTGCCAGCAGCCCTGACAGAAACTATGGCTACACCTTC
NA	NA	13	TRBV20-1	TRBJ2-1	CSASNLALDEQFF	TGCAGTGCTAGTAACCTAGCGTTGGATGAGCAGTTCTTC
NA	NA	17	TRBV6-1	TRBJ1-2	CASSERLGGEGGYGYTF	TGTGCCAGCAGTGAGAGGCTGGGTGGGGAGGGCGGCTATGGCTACACCTTC
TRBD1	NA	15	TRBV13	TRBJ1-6	CASSLVGQGNSPLHF	TGTGCCAGCAGCTTAGTGGGACAGGGGAATTCACCCCTCCACTTT
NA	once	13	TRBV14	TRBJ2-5	CASSHLRGATQYF	TGTGCCAGCAGCCACCTCAGGGGAGCGACCCAGTACTTC
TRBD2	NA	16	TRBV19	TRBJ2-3	CASSPWTSGRVDTQYF	TGTGCCAGTAGTCCATGGACTAGCGGGAGAGTAGATACGCAGTATTTT
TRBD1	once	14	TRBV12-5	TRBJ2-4	CASGPGQSKNIQYF	TGTGCTAGTGGTCCGGGACAGTCTAAAAACATTCAGTACTTC
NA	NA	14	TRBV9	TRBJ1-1	CASSSRQGNTEAFF	TGTGCCAGCAGCTCCCGGCAGGGAAACACTGAAGCTTTCTTT
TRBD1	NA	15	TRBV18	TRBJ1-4	CASSPPPGQGEKLFF	TGTGCCAGCTCACCCCCCCCGGGACAGGGCGAAAAACTGTTTTTT
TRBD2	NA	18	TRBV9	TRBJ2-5	CASSVGLTSGGAEETQYF	TGTGCCAGCAGCGTAGGGTTGACTAGCGGGGGGGCCGAAGAGACCCAGTACTTC
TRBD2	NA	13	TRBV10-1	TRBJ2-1	CASGSGGANEQFF	TGCGCCAGCGGCTCCGGGGGGGCCAATGAGCAGTTCTTC